The rows below give T cell receptor beta chains drawn from one sample of a study of regulatory T cells in long-lasting Graves disease. MiXCR was run by TCRdb on the multiplex PCR reads, yielding one entry per CDR3 protein. This table holds 300,000 to 400,000 distinct CDR3 sequences, roughly 21% found once. The source was peripheral blood mononuclear cells (PBMCs), collected when the disease was refractory, from a patient treated with antithyroid drugs. The receptors were sampled from a female donor with Graves disease. Each CDR3 is given with its conserved first and last residue. A D gene is named only where the DNA matches it firmly. Not every row has a clone size; where given, it reads once, few, many or a size class.

D | J | V | size | CDR3 | DNA
NA | TRBJ1-1 | TRBV6-5 | many | CASSYKENTEAFF | TGTGCCAGCAGTTACAAGGAGAACACTGAAGCTTTCTTT
NA | TRBJ1-5 | TRBV2 | many | CASIRGLGQPQHF | TGTGCCAGCATCCGGGGGCTGGGACAGCCCCAGCATTTT
NA | TRBJ1-2 | TRBV25-1 | many | CASSLGMGGGYTF | TGTGCCAGCAGTCTAGGGATGGGAGGCGGCTACACCTTC
NA | TRBJ2-5 | TRBV12-3/TRBV12-4 | NA | CASSPLGGQETQYF | TGTGCCAGCAGTCCCCTTGGTGGCCAAGAGACCCAGTACTTC
TRBD1 | TRBJ1-6 | TRBV20-1 | many | CSARQGAMNSPLHF | TGCAGTGCAAGACAGGGGGCGATGAATTCACCCCTCCACTTT
NA | TRBJ2-7 | TRBV9 | few | CASSVRELSYEQYF | TGTGCCAGCAGCGTCAGGGAATTGTCTTACGAGCAGTACTTC
NA | TRBJ2-4 | TRBV15 | NA | CATSSGHPKGNIQYF | TGTGCCACCAGCTCCGGACACCCGAAGGGAAACATTCAGTACTTC
TRBD1 | TRBJ1-2 | TRBV19 | NA | CASRRQGLPGYTF | TGTGCCAGTAGGCGACAGGGCCTACCTGGCTACACCTTC
NA | TRBJ2-2 | TRBV19 | few | CASSQLGGRTGELFF | TGTGCCAGTAGTCAACTAGGGGGTCGCACCGGGGAGCTGTTTTTT
NA | TRBJ1-1 | TRBV5-5 | NA | CASSLIDGFWNTEAFF | TGTGCCAGCAGCTTGATAGACGGGTTCTGGAACACTGAAGCTTTCTTT
TRBD1 | TRBJ1-6 | TRBV25-1 | many | CASSVGTGSNSPLHF | TGTGCCAGCAGTGTCGGGACAGGGAGTAATTCACCCCTCCACTTT
NA | TRBJ1-1 | TRBV7-3 | many | CASSLRPGAAKNTEAFF | TGTGCCAGCAGCTTAAGGCCCGGGGCAGCCAAGAACACTGAAGCTTTCTTT
NA | TRBJ2-5 | TRBV4-1 | NA | CASSQVKGPQAGTQYF | TGCGCCAGCAGCCAAGTAAAGGGCCCTCAGGCTGGGACCCAGTACTTC
NA | TRBJ1-1 | TRBV4-2 | NA | CASSPLLAGQEAFF | TGTGCCAGCAGCCCCCTCTTAGCCGGCCAGGAAGCTTTCTTT
NA | TRBJ1-1 | TRBV9 | few | CASSPSGAQEAFF | TGTGCCAGCAGCCCGTCGGGAGCCCAGGAAGCTTTCTTT
NA | TRBJ2-3 | TRBV15 | NA | CATSLLSKADTQYF | TGTGCCACCAGTCTTCTCTCGAAGGCAGATACGCAGTATTTT
NA | TRBJ1-6 | TRBV6-5 | NA | CASSYDGTTLMTFNSPLHF | TGTGCCAGCAGTTACGACGGGACGACTTTAATGACCTTTAATTCACCCCTCCACTTT
TRBD1 | TRBJ1-3 | TRBV7-9 | NA | CASSLGQGVLSGNTIYF | TGTGCCAGCAGCTTAGGACAGGGGGTACTTTCTGGAAACACCATATATTTT
NA | TRBJ2-7 | TRBV20-1 | many | CSASSTYEQYF | TGCAGTGCTAGTAGTACCTACGAGCAGTACTTC
NA | TRBJ1-1 | TRBV10-3 | many | CAMGGGPWNTEAFF | TGTGCCATGGGGGGGGGTCCATGGAACACTGAAGCTTTCTTT
TRBD2 | TRBJ2-7 | TRBV5-4 | NA | CASSLASGTSEQYF | TGTGCCAGCAGCTTGGCTAGCGGAACGAGCGAGCAGTACTTC
NA | TRBJ1-5 | TRBV19 | NA | CASKGTHGEPQHF | TGTGCCAGTAAAGGGACCCACGGTGAGCCCCAGCATTTT
NA | TRBJ2-7 | TRBV18 | NA | CASSPLGTYEQYF | TGTGCCAGCTCACCTTTGGGGACCTACGAGCAGTACTTC
NA | TRBJ2-3 | TRBV9 | NA | CASSVRFGDTQYF | TGTGCCAGCAGCGTCCGCTTCGGAGATACGCAGTATTTT
NA | TRBJ1-1 | TRBV30 | NA | CAGGGRMNTEAFF | TGTGCCGGCGGGGGGAGGATGAACACTGAAGCTTTCTTT
TRBD1 | TRBJ1-5 | TRBV19 | NA | CASSIVQGAREQPQHF | TGTGCCAGTAGTATAGTCCAGGGGGCGCGGGAACAGCCCCAGCATTTT
NA | TRBJ2-7 | TRBV15 | many | CATSPRWGGYEQYF | TGTGCCACCAGCCCTCGATGGGGCGGGTACGAGCAGTACTTC
TRBD1 | TRBJ2-5 | TRBV19 | NA | CASSSFNRGKGRETQYF | TGTGCCAGTAGTAGCTTCAACAGGGGAAAGGGTCGGGAGACCCAGTACTTC
NA | TRBJ2-2 | TRBV29-1 | NA | CSVREGTGELFF | TGCAGCGTCAGGGAAGGCACCGGGGAGCTGTTTTTT
NA | TRBJ1-1 | TRBV11-2 | many | CASSSDLNTEAFF | TGTGCCAGCAGCTCGGACCTGAACACTGAAGCTTTCTTT
NA | TRBJ2-7 | TRBV10-3 | NA | CAIRNHSNGPLSYEQYF | TGTGCCATCAGGAATCATTCAAACGGCCCACTCTCCTACGAGCAGTACTTC
NA | TRBJ2-5 | TRBV18 | many | CASSPQTVLGETQYF | TGTGCCAGCTCACCCCAGACAGTTCTTGGAGAGACCCAGTACTTC